Below, 26 T cell receptor beta chains from the same sample are listed, as sequenced in a study of shared clonotypes between healthy human individuals. Produced via immunoSEQ multiplex PCR; TCRdb's table is partial and in-frame only. Of approximately 500,000 clones listed, approximately 95% were seen once; the top ten hold about 0.057%. Sequenced input: naive CD4+ T cells sorted from blood. Subset specified: CD45RA+ positively selected. The receptors were gathered from a woman in her 30s in good health.

This clone came up once. The chain has TRBV6-1 and TRBJ2-5; D gene uncertain. The germline gives CDR1 MNHNS, CDR2 SASEGT. CDR3 length equals 12 residues. V was shortened by 6 bases and J by 10 bases, with 15 bases between the two germline ends. Here the CDR3 reads CASSLKAGGQYF. The CDR3 DNA reads TGTGCCAGCAGCTTAAAGGCAGGTGGCCAGTACTTC.

V gene TRBV28 combines with J gene TRBJ1-5, with 7 positions matching TRBD1. The junction had 8 bases not matched to a gene; V was cut back by 5 bases and J by 7 bases. This CDR3 is 14 amino acids long. Germline V gene data show CDR1 as MDHEN and CDR2 as SYDVKM. CDR3 sequence (DNA): TGTGCCAGCAGTGTCTCAGGGGGGGGGCAGCCCCAGCATTTT. This encodes CASSVSGGGQPQHF.

The rearrangement links TRBV6-1 to TRBJ2-2, with D maybe TRBD1 (6 bases). V shed 11 bases and J shed 3 bases, with 19 bases lying between them. CDR3 length equals 15 residues. Germline lookup yields CDR1 MNHNS and CDR2 SASEGT. The CDR3 DNA is TGTGCCGGAAGAACAGGCCCAGGGGACACCGGGGAGCTGTTTTTT. Translated, it gives CAGRTGPGDTGELFF.

The chain carries TRBV11-3 and TRBJ2-3; 8 bases are a match to TRBD1. The V gene's germline CDR1 is SGHNT and CDR2 YENEEA. V lost 4 bases to trimming and J lost 2 bases; unmatched junction nucleotides: 8. The CDR3 length is 16 residues. The CDR3 DNA reads TGTGCCAGCAGCTCAGATCGGACAGGGTACACAGATACGCAGTATTTT. Amino acid sequence: CASSSDRTGYTDTQYF.

This clone has a single count. J is TRBJ2-2 and V is TRBV5-1, with 9 bases lining up with TRBD1. J gave up 6 bases and V 3 bases, and 6 bases lay outside the gene matches. This CDR3 comprises 15 residues. Germline V gives CDR1 SGHRS, CDR2 YFSETQ. The CDR3 region is CASSSTGGAAGELFF. The CDR3, as DNA: TGCGCCAGCAGCTCAACAGGGGGCGCGGCCGGGGAGCTGTTTTTT.

The chain uses TRBV1 and TRBJ2-1; the table's D call TRBD2 went unverified against the DNA. TRBV1 is listed as a pseudogene. The CDR3 loop spans 17 amino acids. The CDR3 protein is CTSSQEITSGPYNEQFF. CDR3 coding DNA: TGCACCAGCAGCCAAGAAATCACTAGCGGCCCCTACAATGAGCAGTTCTTC.

The chain is built from TRBV27 and TRBJ2-1; TRBD2 matches 9 bases. V shed 1 base and J 15 bases; nucleotides not matched to a gene: 10. The CDR3 covers 14 residues. CDR1 and CDR2 (germline): MNHEY, SMNVEV (reference sequence). The CDR3 nucleotides read TGTGCCAGCAGTTTATTTAATTTAGCGGGAGAACGGTTCTTC. This translates into CASSLFNLAGERFF.

The chain links TRBV6-6 to TRBJ2-7; 11 bases map to TRBD1. V lost 6 bases to trimming and J lost 2 bases; unmatched junction nucleotides: 6. This CDR3 contains 15 residues. Germline-derived CDR1 and CDR2 are MNHNY and SVGAGI (reference sequence). The CDR3 here is CASRGGQGATYEQYF. CDR3 DNA: TGTGCCAGCAGGGGTGGACAGGGGGCAACCTACGAGCAGTACTTC.

The CDR3 DNA is TGTGCCAGCAGCCCTGGACAGGGGAGGCAGCCCCAGCATTTT. Protein: CASSPGQGRQPQHF. V is TRBV5-5 and J is TRBJ1-5; 9 bases align to TRBD1. This CDR3 contains 14 residues. Per germline, CDR1 SGHKS and CDR2 YYEKEE (reference sequence). V lost 4 bases and J lost 7; bases outside the gene matches: 6.

This clone has a single count. CDR3 bases: TGTGCCAGCTCTTCTCAGGGGTTCGGCGACGAGCAGTACTTC. It encodes CASSSQGFGDEQYF. The chain combines TRBV2 with TRBJ2-7; tentative D call: TRBD1 (6 bases). Germline CDR1 reads SNHLY; CDR2 reads FYNNEI. The CDR3 spans 14 residues. The V gene lost 8 bases and the J gene lost 5 bases, with 19 bases spanning the gap.

For this clone: Other DNA sequences within the sample encode an identical CDR3. The V call is TRBV18, the J call TRBJ1-1; D is undetermined. The CDR3 is 13 residues long. CDR1 and CDR2 (germline): KGHSH, LQKENI. Trimming cost V 0 bases and J 2 bases, with 4 bases left between them. The CDR3 nucleotides read TGTGCCAGCTCACCACCGGCTAACACTGAAGCTTTCTTT. Translation: CASSPPANTEAFF.

This clone showed up just once. This chain connects TRBV7-9 to TRBJ2-5, with 8 bases aligning to TRBD1. V was pared by 4 bases and J by 1 base, with 5 bases of the junction left unmatched. This CDR3 contains 15 residues. Germline V CDR1 and CDR2: SEHNR, FQNEAQ (reference sequence). The CDR3: CASSSPDRAQETQYF. Written as DNA, the CDR3 is TGTGCCAGCAGCTCACCGGACAGGGCCCAAGAGACCCAGTACTTC.

This rearrangement joins TRBV28 to TRBJ2-1, with TRBD1 identical over 9 bases. Trimming cost V 6 bases and J 7 bases; bases outside gene matches: 13. In germline, CDR1 is MDHEN, CDR2 SYDVKM. The CDR3 covers 16 residues. CDR3 in DNA: TGTGCCAGCAGGCACCCTCACAGGGGGCGTTTGAATGAGCAGTTCTTC. Translated: CASRHPHRGRLNEQFF.

The chain uses TRBV2 and TRBJ1-5; 7 bases line up with TRBD1. The ends lost 5 bases at V and 5 bases at J; junction bases unmatched: 9. Per germline, CDR1 SNHLY and CDR2 FYNNEI. The CDR3 runs to 15 residues. The CDR3 here is CASSLMTGNDQPQHF. For the CDR3, the DNA is TGTGCCAGCAGTCTTATGACAGGGAACGATCAGCCCCAGCATTTT.

The chain joins TRBV30 to TRBJ2-4, with D perhaps TRBD1 (6 bases). The CDR3 runs to 17 residues. Germline V gene sequence: CDR1 GTSNPN, CDR2 SVGIG (reference sequence). Trimming cost V 3 bases and J 1 base, with 19 bases left between them. CDR3 sequence: CAWSRTDRWEAKNIQYF. The CDR3 region has the DNA TGTGCCTGGAGCCGGACCGACAGGTGGGAGGCCAAAAACATTCAGTACTTC.

The rearrangement links TRBV9 to TRBJ2-7; D is unclear. This CDR3 has 14 amino acids. The germline CDR1 and CDR2 sequences are SGDLS and YYNGEE. Trimming stripped 0 bases from V and 1 base from J, with 8 bases between. CDR3: CASSVGWGSYEQYF. The CDR3 coding sequence is TGTGCCAGCAGCGTAGGGTGGGGTTCCTACGAGCAGTACTTC.

For the CDR3, the DNA is TGTGCCATCGGGGACCCATGGGATTCTAGAAATCAGCCCCAGCATTTT. This gives the protein CAIGDPWDSRNQPQHF. The chain couples TRBV10-3 to TRBJ1-5; TRBD1 might be the D (5 bases). The CDR3 spans 16 residues. Germline CDR1 and CDR2: ENHRY and SYGVKD. Trimming cost V 8 bases and J 4 bases, with 21 bases left between them.

The chain uses TRBV5-1 and TRBJ1-4, with D possibly TRBD1 on 6 matching bases. V lost 4 bases and J lost 4, with 11 bases in between. The germline V gene encodes CDR1 SGHRS and CDR2 YFSETQ. There are 14 residues in the CDR3. The CDR3 sequence is CASSTDSLNEKLFF. CDR3 DNA: TGCGCCAGCAGCACGGACAGCCTTAATGAAAAACTGTTTTTT.

CDR3 protein: CASSYSIGYNSPLHF. The CDR3 bases are TGTGCCAGCAGTTACTCGATAGGTTATAATTCACCCCTCCACTTT. The J gene is TRBJ1-6, the V gene TRBV6-5, with D hard to call. The CDR3 extends over 15 amino acids. The V gene lost 0 bases and the J gene lost 4 bases, with 7 bases spanning the gap. Germline V gene sequence: CDR1 MNHEY, CDR2 SVGAGI.

The chain has TRBV7-9 and TRBJ2-7; no clear D. Germline CDR1 and CDR2: SEHNR and FQNEAQ (reference sequence). V shed 0 bases and J shed 0 bases, with 9 bases lying between them. There are 15 residues in the CDR3. CDR3 protein: CASSLADVRSYEQYF. Written as DNA, the CDR3 is TGTGCCAGCAGCTTAGCAGATGTCCGCTCCTACGAGCAGTACTTC.

This clone was found a few times. CDR3 loop: CATSSRNTEAFF. In DNA, the CDR3 is TGTGCCACCAGCAGCCGGAACACTGAAGCTTTCTTT. The V and J genes are TRBV15 and TRBJ1-1; the D is unclear. V dropped 3 bases and J dropped 1 base, with 3 bases sitting between them. Germline-derived CDR1 and CDR2 are LNHNV and YYDKDF (reference sequence). This CDR3 is 12 amino acids long.

J is TRBJ2-3 and V is TRBV19; 8 bases match TRBD2. The CDR3 has 16 residues. Germline V gene sequence: CDR1 LNHDA, CDR2 SQIVND (reference sequence). J lost 2 bases, V lost 3 bases, and 7 bases had no gene match. The CDR3 sequence is CASSIMAGGATDTQYF. CDR3 bases: TGTGCCAGTAGTATCATGGCGGGAGGCGCCACAGATACGCAGTATTTT.

The chain carries TRBV18 and TRBJ2-1, with D perhaps TRBD2 (6 bases). The CDR3 totals 13 residues. Trimming shortened V by 3 bases and J by 10 bases, and 13 bases separated the two germline ends. In germline, CDR1 is KGHSH, CDR2 LQKENI. CDR3 nucleotides: TGTGCCAGCTCACCGGTCGGGAGAGGGGAGCAGTTCTTC. It specifies CASSPVGRGEQFF.

The V gene is TRBV2, the J gene TRBJ1-1, with a possible D match to TRBD1 (5 bases). The CDR3 totals 12 residues. The germline V and J ends were trimmed by 11 bases and 0 bases, with 10 bases remaining between them. Per the germline V gene, CDR1 is SNHLY and CDR2 is FYNNEI. CDR3 nucleotide sequence: TGTGCCGCCTGGGACCTGAACACTGAAGCTTTCTTT. Translation: CAAWDLNTEAFF.

The chain couples TRBV9 to TRBJ2-1, with D tentatively TRBD2 (5 bases). The germline V gene has CDR1 SGDLS and CDR2 YYNGEE. The CDR3 spans 15 residues. Trimming left V 6 bases short and J 2 bases short, with 15 bases between. CDR3 coding DNA: TGTGCCAGCACACTAGGCCCCGGGCCCTACAATGAGCAGTTCTTC. It codes for CASTLGPGPYNEQFF.

J is TRBJ1-6 and V is TRBV2; the D is unclear. The CDR3 runs to 14 residues. Looked up from germline, CDR1 is SNHLY and CDR2 is FYNNEI. Trimming cost V 7 bases and J 5 bases, with 12 bases left between them. In nucleotides, the CDR3 is TGTGCCAGCACTCCAACAGTGAATAATTCACCCCTCCACTTT. Encoded protein: CASTPTVNNSPLHF.